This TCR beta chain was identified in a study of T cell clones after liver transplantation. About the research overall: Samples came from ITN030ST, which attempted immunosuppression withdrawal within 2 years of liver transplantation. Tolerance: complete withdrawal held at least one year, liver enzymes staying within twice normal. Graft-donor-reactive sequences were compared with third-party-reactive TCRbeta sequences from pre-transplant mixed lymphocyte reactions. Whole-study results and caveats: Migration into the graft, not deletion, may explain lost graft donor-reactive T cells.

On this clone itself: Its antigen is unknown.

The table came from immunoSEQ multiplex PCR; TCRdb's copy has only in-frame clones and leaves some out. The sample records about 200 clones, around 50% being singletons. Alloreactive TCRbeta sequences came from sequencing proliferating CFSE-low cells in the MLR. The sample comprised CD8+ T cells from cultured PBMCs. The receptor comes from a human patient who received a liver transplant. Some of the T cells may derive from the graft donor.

The CDR3 nucleotides read TGTGCCAGCAGATGGGCTATAGCTACATGGCATCATCAGCCCCAGCATTTT. Translating it yields CASRWAIATWHHQPQHF. The V and J genes are TRBV21-1 and TRBJ1-5. TRBV21-1 is an annotated pseudogene. The CDR3 is 17 amino acids.